The source of this T cell receptor beta chain is a study of cytomegalovirus exposure and HLA in healthy donors. Study-wide findings and caveats: The majority of TCR sequences were rare, yet some public TCRs appeared in many donors.

The CDR3 contains 14 residues. Trimming cost V 4 bases and J 8 bases, with 14 bases left between them. Germline CDR1 is SGHVS and CDR2 is FQNEAQ. Data came from immunoSEQ multiplex PCR; TCRdb stores just in-frame clones and leaves some out. The sample has more than 80,000 clones; roughly nine tenths are singletons. Points on this clone: No antigen is known for it.

This clonotype was sampled from a woman aged 18-29 years in good health and CMV-seropositive. Input material: PBMCs. The chain links TRBV7-8 to TRBJ1-4; TRBD1 might be the D (6 bases). This CDR3 reads CASSSQGGAEKLFF. CDR3 in DNA: TGTGCCAGCAGCTCGCAAGGGGGGGCGGAAAAACTGTTTTTT.